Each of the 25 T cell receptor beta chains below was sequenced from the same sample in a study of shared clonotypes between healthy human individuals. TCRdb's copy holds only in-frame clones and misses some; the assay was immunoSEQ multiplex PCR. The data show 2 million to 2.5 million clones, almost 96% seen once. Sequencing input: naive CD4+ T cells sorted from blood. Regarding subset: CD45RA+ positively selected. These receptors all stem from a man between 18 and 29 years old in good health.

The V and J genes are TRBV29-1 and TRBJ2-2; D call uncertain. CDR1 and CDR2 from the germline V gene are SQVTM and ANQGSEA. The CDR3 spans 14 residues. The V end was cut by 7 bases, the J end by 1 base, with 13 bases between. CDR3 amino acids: CSATTHLNTGELFF. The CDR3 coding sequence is TGCAGCGCTACGACACATCTGAACACCGGGGAGCTGTTTTTT.

For the CDR3, the DNA is TGTGCCAGCACGCTAGCGGGGTCCGACGAGCAGTACTTC. As protein: CASTLAGSDEQYF. The rearrangement links TRBV6-5 to TRBJ2-7, with 9 nucleotides matching TRBD2. Trimming took 7 bases from V and 5 from J; bases not matched to a gene: 6. CDR1 and CDR2 from the germline V gene are MNHEY and SVGAGI. The CDR3 consists of 13 residues.

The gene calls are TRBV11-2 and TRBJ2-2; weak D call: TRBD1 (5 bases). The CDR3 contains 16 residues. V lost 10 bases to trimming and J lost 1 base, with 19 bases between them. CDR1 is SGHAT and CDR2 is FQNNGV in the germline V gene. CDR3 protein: CATWSGSFGNTGELFF. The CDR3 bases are TGTGCCACTTGGTCAGGGTCGTTTGGGAACACCGGGGAGCTGTTTTTT.

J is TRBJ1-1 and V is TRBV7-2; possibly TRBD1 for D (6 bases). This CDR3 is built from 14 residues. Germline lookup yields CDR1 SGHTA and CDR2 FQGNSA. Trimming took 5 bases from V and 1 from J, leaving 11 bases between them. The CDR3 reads CASSRKGGNTEAFF. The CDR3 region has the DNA TGTGCCAGCAGCCGAAAGGGGGGGAACACTGAAGCTTTCTTT.

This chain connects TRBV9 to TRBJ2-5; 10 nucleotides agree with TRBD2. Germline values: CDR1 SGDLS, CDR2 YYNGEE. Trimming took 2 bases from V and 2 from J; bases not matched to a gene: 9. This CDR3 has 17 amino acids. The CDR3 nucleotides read TGTGCCAGCAGCGTGAACCCACAGACTAGCGGGCAAGAGACCCAGTACTTC. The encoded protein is CASSVNPQTSGQETQYF. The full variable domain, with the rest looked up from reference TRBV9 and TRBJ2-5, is DSGVTQTPKHLITATGQRVTLRCSPRSGDLSVYWYQQSLDQGLQFLIQYYNGEERAKGNILERFSAQQFPDLHSELNLSSLELGDSALYFCASSVNPQTSGQETQYFGPGTRLLVL.

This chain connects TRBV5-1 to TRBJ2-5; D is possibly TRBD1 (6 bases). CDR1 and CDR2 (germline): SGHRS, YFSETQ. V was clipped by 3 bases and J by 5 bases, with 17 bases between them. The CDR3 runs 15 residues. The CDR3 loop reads CASSWMTGTGETQYF. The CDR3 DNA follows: TGCGCCAGCAGCTGGATGACAGGAACGGGGGAGACCCAGTACTTC. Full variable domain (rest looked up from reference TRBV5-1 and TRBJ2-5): KAGVTQTPRYLIKTRGQQVTLSCSPISGHRSVSWYQQTPGQGLQFLFEYFSETQRNKGNFPGRFSGRQFSNSRSEMNVSTLELGDSALYLCASSWMTGTGETQYFGPGTRLLVL.

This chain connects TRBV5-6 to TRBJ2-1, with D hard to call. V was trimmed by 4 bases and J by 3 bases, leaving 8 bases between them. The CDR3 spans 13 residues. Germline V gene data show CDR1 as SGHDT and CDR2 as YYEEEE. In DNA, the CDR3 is TGTGCCAGCAGCGAACCTAGCTACAATGAGCAGTTCTTC. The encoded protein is CASSEPSYNEQFF.

CDR3 amino acids: CASSLDGTGAPYEQYF. CDR3 sequence (DNA): TGCGCCAGCAGCTTGGATGGGACAGGGGCTCCCTACGAGCAGTACTTC. The chain combines TRBV5-1 with TRBJ2-7, with 10 positions matching TRBD1. V was pared by 0 bases and J by 2 bases, with 5 bases of the junction left unmatched. This CDR3 region has 16 residues. The germline CDR1 and CDR2 sequences are SGHRS and YFSETQ.

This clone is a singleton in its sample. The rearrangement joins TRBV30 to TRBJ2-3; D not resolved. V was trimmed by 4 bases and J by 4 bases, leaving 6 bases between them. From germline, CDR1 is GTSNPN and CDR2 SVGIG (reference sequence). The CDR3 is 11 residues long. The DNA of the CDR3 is TGTGCCTGGAACCAGGCAGATACGCAGTATTTT. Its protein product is CAWNQADTQYF.

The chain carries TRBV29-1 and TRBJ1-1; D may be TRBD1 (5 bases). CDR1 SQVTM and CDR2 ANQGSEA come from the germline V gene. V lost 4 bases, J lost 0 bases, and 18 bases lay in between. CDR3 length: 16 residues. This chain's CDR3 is CSVAKKTVPMNTEAFF. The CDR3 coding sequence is TGCAGCGTTGCCAAAAAGACAGTGCCTATGAACACTGAAGCTTTCTTT.

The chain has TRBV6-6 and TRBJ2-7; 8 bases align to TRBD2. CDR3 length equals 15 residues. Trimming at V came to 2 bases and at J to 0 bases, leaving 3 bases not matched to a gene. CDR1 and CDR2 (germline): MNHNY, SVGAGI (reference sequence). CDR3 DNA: TGTGCCAGCAGTTACGGCGGGGGGCGCTCCTACGAGCAGTACTTC. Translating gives CASSYGGGRSYEQYF.

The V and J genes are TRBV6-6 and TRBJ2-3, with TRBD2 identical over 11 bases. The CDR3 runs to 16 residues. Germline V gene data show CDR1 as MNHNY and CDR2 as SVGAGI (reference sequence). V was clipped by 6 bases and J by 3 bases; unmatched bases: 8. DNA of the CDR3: TGTGCCAGCAGACGACTAGCGGGGACCTCTACAGATACGCAGTATTTT. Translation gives CASRRLAGTSTDTQYF.

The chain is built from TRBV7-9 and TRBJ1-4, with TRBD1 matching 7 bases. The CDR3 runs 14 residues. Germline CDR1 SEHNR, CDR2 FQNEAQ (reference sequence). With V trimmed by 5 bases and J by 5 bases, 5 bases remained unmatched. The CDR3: CASSRQGVNEKLFF. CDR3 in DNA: TGTGCCAGCAGCAGACAGGGTGTCAATGAAAAACTGTTTTTT.

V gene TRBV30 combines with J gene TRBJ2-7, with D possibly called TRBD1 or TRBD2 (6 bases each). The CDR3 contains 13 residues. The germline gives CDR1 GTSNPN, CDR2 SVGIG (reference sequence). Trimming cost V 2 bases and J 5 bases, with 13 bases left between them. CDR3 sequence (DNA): TGTGCCTGGAGTTCCAGGGGAGGAGACGAGCAGTACTTC. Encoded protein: CAWSSRGGDEQYF.

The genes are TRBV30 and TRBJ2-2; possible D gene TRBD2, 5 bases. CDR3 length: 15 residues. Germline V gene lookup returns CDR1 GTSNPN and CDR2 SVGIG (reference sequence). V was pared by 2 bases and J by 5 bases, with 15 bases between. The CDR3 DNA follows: TGTGCCTGGAGTCTTAGCGTGAAAGGGACCGGGGAGCTGTTTTTT. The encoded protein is CAWSLSVKGTGELFF. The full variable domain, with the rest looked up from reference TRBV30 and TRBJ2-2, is SQTIHQWPATLVQPVGSPLSLECTVEGTSNPNLYWYRQAAGRGLQLLFYSVGIGQISSEVPQNLSASRPQDRQFILSSKKLLLSDSGFYLCAWSLSVKGTGELFFGEGSRLTVL.

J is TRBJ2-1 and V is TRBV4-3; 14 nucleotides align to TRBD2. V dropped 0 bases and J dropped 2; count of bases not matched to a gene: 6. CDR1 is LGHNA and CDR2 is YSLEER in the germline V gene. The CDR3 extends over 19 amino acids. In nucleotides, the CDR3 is TGCGCCAGCAGCCAAGAACAGGGACTAGCGGGAGTGACCTACAATGAGCAGTTCTTC. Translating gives CASSQEQGLAGVTYNEQFF.

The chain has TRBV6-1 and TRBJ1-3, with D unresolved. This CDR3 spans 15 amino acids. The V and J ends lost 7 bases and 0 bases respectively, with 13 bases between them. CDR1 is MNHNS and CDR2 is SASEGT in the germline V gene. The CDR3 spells CASKLGVSSGNTIYF. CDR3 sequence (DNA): TGTGCCAGCAAGTTGGGCGTTTCCTCTGGAAACACCATATATTTT.

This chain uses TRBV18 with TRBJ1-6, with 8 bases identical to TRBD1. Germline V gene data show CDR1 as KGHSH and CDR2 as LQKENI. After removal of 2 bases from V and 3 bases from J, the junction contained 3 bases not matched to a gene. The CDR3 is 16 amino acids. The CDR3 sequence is CASSPSDRGYNSPLHF. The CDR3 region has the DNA TGTGCCAGCTCACCATCAGACAGGGGCTATAATTCACCCCTCCACTTT.

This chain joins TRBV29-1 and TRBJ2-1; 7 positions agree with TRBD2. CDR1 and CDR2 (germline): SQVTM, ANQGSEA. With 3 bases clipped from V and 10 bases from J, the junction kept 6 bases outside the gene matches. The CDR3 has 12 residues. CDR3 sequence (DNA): TGCAGCGTTGATGGGCAGGGAGGGGAGCAGTTCTTC. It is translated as CSVDGQGGEQFF.

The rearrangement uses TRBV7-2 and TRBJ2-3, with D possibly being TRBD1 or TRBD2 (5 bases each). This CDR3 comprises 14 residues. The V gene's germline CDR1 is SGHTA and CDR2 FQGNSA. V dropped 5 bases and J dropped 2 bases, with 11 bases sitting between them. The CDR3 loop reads CASSPGTYTDTQYF. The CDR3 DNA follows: TGTGCCAGCAGCCCAGGGACCTACACAGATACGCAGTATTTT.

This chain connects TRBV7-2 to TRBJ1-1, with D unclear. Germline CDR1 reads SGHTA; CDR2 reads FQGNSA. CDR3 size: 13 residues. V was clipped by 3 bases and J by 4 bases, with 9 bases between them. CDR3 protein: CASSFREGTEAFF. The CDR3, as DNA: TGTGCCAGCAGCTTCCGGGAAGGCACTGAAGCTTTCTTT.

CDR3 sequence: CASSLLLAGGELFF. The CDR3 coding sequence is TGTGCCAGCAGCTTACTACTAGCGGGAGGGGAGCTGTTTTTT. The chain uses TRBV7-2 and TRBJ2-2, with TRBD2 matching over 10 bases. With V trimmed by 2 bases and J by 8 bases, 2 bases remained unmatched. CDR3 length: 14 amino acids. CDR1 is SGHTA and CDR2 is FQGNSA in the germline V gene. Drawing the rest from reference TRBV7-2 and TRBJ2-2, the complete variable domain is GAGVSQSPSNKVTEKGKDVELRCDPISGHTALYWYRQSLGQGLEFLIYFQGNSAPDKSGLPSDRFSAERTGGSVSTLTIQRTQQEDSAVYLCASSLLLAGGELFFGEGSRLTVL.

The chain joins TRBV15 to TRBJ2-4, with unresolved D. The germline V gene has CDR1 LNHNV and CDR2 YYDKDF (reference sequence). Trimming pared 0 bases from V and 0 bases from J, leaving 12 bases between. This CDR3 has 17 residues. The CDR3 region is CATSRDVTASAKNIQYF. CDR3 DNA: TGTGCCACCAGCAGAGATGTGACTGCCTCAGCCAAAAACATTCAGTACTTC.

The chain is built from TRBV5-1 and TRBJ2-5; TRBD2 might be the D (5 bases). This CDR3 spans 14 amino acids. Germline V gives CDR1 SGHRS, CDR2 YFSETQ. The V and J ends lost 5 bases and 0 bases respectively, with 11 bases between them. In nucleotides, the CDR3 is TGCGCCAGCAGGCGGGTTGGGTACCAAGAGACCCAGTACTTC. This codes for CASRRVGYQETQYF.

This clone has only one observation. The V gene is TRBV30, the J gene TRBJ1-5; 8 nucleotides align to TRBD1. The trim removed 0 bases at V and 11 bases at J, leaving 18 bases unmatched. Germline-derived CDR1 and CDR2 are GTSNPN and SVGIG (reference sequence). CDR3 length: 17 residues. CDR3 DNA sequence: TGTGCCTGGAGTGTAAGTTTTCTGGGCAGGGGGCGCGTGGCCCAGCATTTT. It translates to CAWSVSFLGRGRVAQHF.